This T cell receptor beta chain was sequenced during a study of blood T cell repertoires in COVID-19. About the study: Samples taken during acute and convalescent COVID-19 were collected in the United States, Italy and Spain. PBMCs, B-cell-depleted T cells, or T cells provided the cDNA or gDNA that made up the material.

In the source study's methods: Counts of nucleated cells, estimated from reference gene primer amplification, were obtained. Repertoires were generated with immunoSEQ multiplex PCR, while TCRdb's copy carries only in-frame clones and drops some. V and J calls and clone size are those listed in that table; D and trimming were worked out from the DNA. The sample yields approximately 260,000 clones, 88% seen once. Input material: peripheral blood. This TCR was sampled from a woman aged 40 to 50 who had recovered from COVID-19.

The CDR3 here is CASSPGPGVSEKLFF. In DNA, the CDR3 is TGTGCCAGCAGCCCTGGGCCAGGGGTGTCCGAAAAACTGTTTTTT. The J gene is TRBJ1-4, the V gene TRBV5-6, with D possibly matching TRBD1 (6 bases). The V gene lost 4 bases and the J gene lost 8 bases, with 18 bases spanning the gap. The CDR3 loop spans 15 amino acids. The germline CDR1 and CDR2 sequences are SGHDT and YYEEEE.